This is a list of T cell receptor beta chains from one sample in a study of cytomegalovirus exposure and HLA in healthy donors. Here immunoSEQ multiplex PCR was the method, and the copy in TCRdb shows in-frame clones only, minus some. Of approximately 77,000 clones detected, over 60% appear once; the ten largest clones hold approximately 4.6%. The sequenced sample was PBMCs. All receptors come from a man between 40 and 49 years old in good health and CMV-seronegative. Each CDR3 is given with its conserved first and last residue. Each record gives: J gene, V gene, D gene, clone size, CDR3 length, CDR3 protein, CDR3 DNA. D genes are given only for firm matches. For some rows the clone size is stated as once, few or many, or as a class when expanded; others skip it.

J: TRBJ2-1; V: TRBV4-3; D: .; size: .; length: 17; CDR3: CASSQDPAGSSYNEQFF; DNA: TGCGCCAGCAGCCAAGATCCCGCGGGGAGCTCCTACAATGAGCAGTTCTTC
J: TRBJ2-5; V: TRBV4-1; D: TRBD1; size: .; length: 16; CDR3: CASSQDPGTGKETQYF; DNA: TGCGCCAGCAGCCAAGATCCCGGGACAGGGAAGGAGACCCAGTACTTC
J: TRBJ1-2; V: TRBV2; D: .; size: .; length: 12; CDR3: CASSGEGRGYTF; DNA: TGTGCCAGCAGTGGGGAGGGGAGAGGCTACACCTTC
J: TRBJ2-3; V: TRBV28; D: TRBD2; size: .; length: 15; CDR3: CASSTGLAGTDTQYF; DNA: TGTGCCAGCAGTACGGGACTAGCGGGCACAGATACGCAGTATTTT
J: TRBJ2-2; V: TRBV6-4; D: .; size: .; length: 13; CDR3: CASSEGDTGELFF; DNA: TGTGCCAGCAGTGAAGGGGACACCGGGGAGCTGTTTTTT
J: TRBJ2-7; V: TRBV27; D: .; size: .; length: 13; CDR3: CASSPGLGYEQYF; DNA: TGTGCCAGCAGTCCAGGGCTAGGCTACGAGCAGTACTTC
J: TRBJ2-1; V: TRBV6-6; D: .; size: .; length: 12; CDR3: CASSSPFNEQFF; DNA: TGTGCCAGCAGTTCCCCGTTCAATGAGCAGTTCTTC
J: TRBJ1-2; V: TRBV30; D: TRBD1; size: .; length: 14; CDR3: CAWSGGQGDYGYTF; DNA: TGTGCCTGGAGTGGCGGACAGGGGGACTATGGCTACACCTTC
J: TRBJ2-7; V: TRBV4-2; D: TRBD2; size: once; length: 16; CDR3: CASSQLPTSGIYEQYF; DNA: TGTGCCAGCAGCCAACTACCGACTAGCGGGATCTACGAGCAGTACTTC
J: TRBJ1-3; V: TRBV5-5; D: .; size: .; length: 14; CDR3: CASSLRTSGNTIYF; DNA: TGTGCCAGCAGCTTGAGGACTTCTGGAAACACCATATATTTT
J: TRBJ2-5; V: TRBV5-4; D: TRBD1; size: .; length: 15; CDR3: CASSLAGTDQETQYF; DNA: TGTGCCAGCAGCTTGGCCGGGACAGACCAAGAGACCCAGTACTTC
J: TRBJ1-4; V: TRBV7-2; D: .; size: .; length: 16; CDR3: CASSLGPGNWGEKLFF; DNA: TGTGCCAGCAGCTTAGGACCAGGCAACTGGGGCGAAAAACTGTTTTTT
J: TRBJ2-7; V: TRBV6-4; D: TRBD1; size: .; length: 15; CDR3: CASSRGQGDINEQYF; DNA: TGTGCCAGCAGCCGAGGGCAGGGGGATATCAACGAGCAGTACTTC
J: TRBJ2-1; V: TRBV5-8; D: TRBD2; size: .; length: 13; CDR3: CASRPGLAGKQFF; DNA: TGTGCCAGCAGACCTGGACTAGCGGGAAAGCAGTTCTTC
J: TRBJ2-7; V: TRBV28; D: TRBD1; size: once; length: 14; CDR3: CASKRTGSSYEQYF; DNA: TGTGCCAGCAAGAGGACAGGGAGCTCCTACGAGCAGTACTTC
J: TRBJ2-1; V: TRBV28; D: TRBD2; size: few; length: 14; CDR3: CASRAGSSYNEQFF; DNA: TGTGCCAGCAGAGCGGGGAGCTCCTACAATGAGCAGTTCTTC
J: TRBJ2-5; V: TRBV9; D: TRBD2; size: .; length: 15; CDR3: CASSVGVAGVETQYF; DNA: TGTGCCAGCAGCGTGGGAGTAGCGGGAGTTGAGACCCAGTACTTC
J: TRBJ1-2; V: TRBV19; D: .; size: .; length: 11; CDR3: CASSNRDSYTF; DNA: TGTGCCAGTAGTAACAGGGATAGCTACACCTTC
J: TRBJ2-7; V: TRBV30; D: .; size: .; length: 14; CDR3: CAWKAERLAYEQYF; DNA: TGTGCCTGGAAGGCCGAGCGACTTGCCTACGAGCAGTACTTC
J: TRBJ2-1; V: TRBV5-1; D: TRBD1; size: .; length: 15; CDR3: CASSVDRGQNNEQFF; DNA: TGCGCCAGCAGCGTGGACAGGGGGCAAAACAATGAGCAGTTCTTC
J: TRBJ2-7; V: TRBV27; D: .; size: .; length: 13; CDR3: CASSPPGYHEQYF; DNA: TGTGCCAGCAGTCCCCCAGGTTACCACGAGCAGTACTTC
J: TRBJ2-7; V: TRBV2; D: TRBD2; size: .; length: 16; CDR3: CASSSTLLAGAYEQYF; DNA: TGTGCCAGCAGTAGCACCCTACTAGCGGGAGCCTACGAGCAGTACTTC
J: TRBJ1-1; V: TRBV5-1; D: .; size: .; length: 14; CDR3: CASSLAQGGAEAFF; DNA: TGCGCCAGCAGCTTGGCCCAGGGTGGTGCTGAAGCTTTCTTT
J: TRBJ2-3; V: TRBV4-2; D: .; size: .; length: 13; CDR3: CASSQGRGDTQYF; DNA: TGTGCCAGCAGCCAAGGCCGCGGAGATACGCAGTATTTT
J: TRBJ2-7; V: TRBV27; D: TRBD2; size: .; length: 15; CDR3: CASSPPGLAGAEQYF; DNA: TGTGCCAGCAGTCCTCCGGGACTAGCGGGAGCCGAGCAGTACTTC
J: TRBJ2-5; V: TRBV9; D: TRBD1; size: .; length: 14; CDR3: CASSEGTGGETQYF; DNA: TGTGCCAGCAGCGAAGGGACAGGGGGAGAGACCCAGTACTTC
J: TRBJ2-7; V: TRBV5-5; D: TRBD2; size: .; length: 15; CDR3: CASSGTSGRKGEQYF; DNA: TGTGCCAGCAGCGGGACTAGCGGGAGAAAGGGCGAGCAGTACTTC
J: TRBJ2-5; V: TRBV27; D: TRBD2; size: few; length: 13; CDR3: CASSFAGAETQYF; DNA: TGTGCCAGCAGTTTCGCGGGAGCAGAGACCCAGTACTTC
J: TRBJ2-3; V: TRBV13; D: TRBD2; size: .; length: 16; CDR3: CASSQQVAGAKDTQYF; DNA: TGTGCCAGCAGCCAACAGGTGGCGGGAGCCAAAGATACGCAGTATTTT
J: TRBJ2-7; V: TRBV7-6; D: TRBD1; size: .; length: 16; CDR3: CASSVGGTGGTYEQYF; DNA: TGTGCCAGCAGCGTGGGGGGGACAGGGGGAACTTACGAGCAGTACTTC
J: TRBJ2-1; V: TRBV10-3; D: TRBD2; size: .; length: 17; CDR3: CAISESVLAGGKHEQFF; DNA: TGTGCCATCAGTGAGTCAGTCCTAGCGGGAGGTAAGCATGAGCAGTTCTTC
J: TRBJ1-2; V: TRBV28; D: .; size: once; length: 13; CDR3: CASSIGRDYGYTF; DNA: TGTGCCAGCAGCATCGGCAGGGACTATGGCTACACCTTC
J: TRBJ1-1; V: TRBV7-2; D: TRBD1; size: .; length: 14; CDR3: CASRAGQGRIEAFF; DNA: TGTGCCAGCAGGGCGGGACAGGGGAGGATTGAAGCTTTCTTT
J: TRBJ2-3; V: TRBV7-2; D: .; size: .; length: 14; CDR3: CASSLYINTDTQYF; DNA: TGTGCCAGCAGCTTATATATTAACACAGATACGCAGTATTTT
J: TRBJ2-7; V: TRBV7-2; D: TRBD1; size: .; length: 13; CDR3: CASSRDRDREQYF; DNA: TGTGCCAGCAGCCGGGACAGGGATCGGGAGCAGTACTTC
J: TRBJ1-5; V: TRBV6-6; D: .; size: .; length: 13; CDR3: CASTLQANQPQHF; DNA: TGTGCCAGCACCCTACAGGCAAATCAGCCCCAGCATTTT